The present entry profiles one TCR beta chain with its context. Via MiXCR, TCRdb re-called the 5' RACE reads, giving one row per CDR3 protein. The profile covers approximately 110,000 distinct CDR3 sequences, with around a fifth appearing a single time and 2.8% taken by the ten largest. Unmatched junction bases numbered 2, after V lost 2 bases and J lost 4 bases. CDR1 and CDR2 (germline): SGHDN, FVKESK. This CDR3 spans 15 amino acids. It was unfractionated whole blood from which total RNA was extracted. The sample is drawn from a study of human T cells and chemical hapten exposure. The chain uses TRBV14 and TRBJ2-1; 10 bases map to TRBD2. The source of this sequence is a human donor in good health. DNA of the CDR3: TGTGCCAGCAGCCAACTAGCGGGAGTTTACAATGAGCAGTTCTTC. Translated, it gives CASSQLAGVYNEQFF.